The source of this T cell receptor (beta chain) is a study of T cells in Graves' hyperthyroidism and ophthalmopathy. Broader study findings: Also found in blood were most expanded thyroid clonotypes above 0.001. In simple terms, a model built on 13 V-J features told ophthalmopathy apart from stable hyperthyroidism.

This clonotype was observed many times. Its matching antigen is unknown. Disease duration under 2 months; hyperthyroidism patients were aged 18 to 65. About 10 ml fresh peripheral blood yielded the PBMCs. Amplified TCR beta CDR3 regions came from RNA transcripts. The TCR CDR3 first-round RT-PCR relied on the HTBI primer set. TCRdb re-called the multiplex PCR reads through MiXCR, storing one row per CDR3 protein. The table includes roughly 580,000 distinct CDR3 sequences, around 13% detected once. This CDR3 spans 14 amino acids. V was trimmed by 3 bases and J by 2 bases, leaving 10 bases between them. Sequences were obtained from blood. The chain recombines TRBV12-3 or TRBV12-4 with TRBJ2-5; no firm D call. This TCR derives from a woman aged 25 to 45 with Graves' hyperthyroidism that later progressed to Graves' ophthalmopathy. The CDR3 is CASSFRARQETQYF. For the CDR3, the DNA is TGTGCCAGCAGTTTTAGGGCGCGTCAAGAGACCCAGTACTTC.